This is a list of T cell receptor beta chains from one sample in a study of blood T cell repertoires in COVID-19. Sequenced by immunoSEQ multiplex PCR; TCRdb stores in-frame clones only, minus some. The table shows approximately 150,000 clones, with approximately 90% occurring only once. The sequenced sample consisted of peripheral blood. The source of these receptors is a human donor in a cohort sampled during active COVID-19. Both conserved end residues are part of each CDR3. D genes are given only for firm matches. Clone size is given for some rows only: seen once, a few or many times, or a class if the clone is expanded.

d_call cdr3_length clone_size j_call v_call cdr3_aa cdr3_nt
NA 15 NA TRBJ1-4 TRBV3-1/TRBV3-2 CASSQVAGLGEKLFF TGTGCCAGCAGCCAAGTGGCCGGTCTAGGTGAAAAACTGTTTTTT
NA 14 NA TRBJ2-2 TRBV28 CASSLHSNTGELFF TGTGCCAGCAGTTTGCACTCCAACACCGGGGAGCTGTTTTTT
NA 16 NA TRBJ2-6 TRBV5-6 CASSYLTGSGANVLTF TGTGCCAGCAGCTATTTAACAGGATCTGGGGCCAACGTCCTGACTTTC
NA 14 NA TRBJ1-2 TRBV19 CASRASGGAYGYTF TGTGCCAGTAGGGCGTCTGGGGGCGCTTATGGCTACACCTTC
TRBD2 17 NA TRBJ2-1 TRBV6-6 CASSPPGFSGSRDEQFF TGTGCCAGCAGTCCCCCAGGTTTTAGCGGGAGCAGGGATGAGCAGTTCTTC
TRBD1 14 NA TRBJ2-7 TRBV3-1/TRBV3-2 CASSQDPGGYEQYF TGTGCCAGCAGCCAGGACCCAGGGGGCTACGAGCAGTACTTC
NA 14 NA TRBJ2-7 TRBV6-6 CASSKQATRFEQYF TGTGCCAGCAGTAAACAGGCTACCCGGTTCGAGCAGTACTTC
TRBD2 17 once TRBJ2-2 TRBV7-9 CASSLDGLAANTGELFF TGTGCCAGCAGCTTAGACGGACTAGCGGCGAACACCGGGGAGCTGTTTTTT
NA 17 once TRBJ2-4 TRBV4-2 CASSQEGSGVAKNIQYF TGTGCCAGCAGCCAAGAGGGTAGCGGAGTAGCCAAAAACATTCAGTACTTC
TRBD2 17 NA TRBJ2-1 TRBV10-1 CASSRLAGASSYNEQFF TGCGCCAGCAGCCGGCTAGCGGGAGCCAGCTCCTACAATGAGCAGTTCTTC